One and the same sample provided the 19 T cell receptor beta chains below, sequenced in a study of metastatic and nonmetastatic thyroid tumors. Using MiXCR, TCRdb reanalyzed the PCR reads. The table shows more than 15,000 clones, with roughly 29% occurring only once. Nobody among the patients had been given any treatment before thyroid surgery. Material: tumor tissue. These receptors came from a male donor with papillary thyroid cancer or a benign thyroid nodule (not recorded which). Some clones in this sample may be carry-over from other donors' samples.

This clone was detected ten times or more. The chain couples TRBV28 to TRBJ1-5; D possibly corresponds to TRBD1 (6 bases). The CDR3 sequence is 15 residues long. CDR1 is MDHEN and CDR2 is SYDVKM in the germline V gene. The V and J ends lost 1 base and 3 bases respectively, with 10 bases between them. Here the CDR3 reads CASSLLRGYNQPQHF. CDR3 coding DNA: TGTGCCAGCAGTTTATTGAGGGGGTACAATCAGCCCCAGCATTTT.

This clone was observed at least ten times. The chain employs TRBV10-2 and TRBJ1-4; D remains ambiguous. This CDR3 comprises 12 residues. V was trimmed by 0 bases and J by 10 bases, leaving 6 bases between them. The germline V gene encodes CDR1 WSHSY and CDR2 SAAADI. CDR3 sequence (DNA): TGCGCCAGCAGTGAGTCAGGCGGAAAACTGTTTTTT. Translating gives CASSESGGKLFF.

This clone was seen a few times. V is TRBV6-4 and J is TRBJ2-1; possible D gene TRBD2, 5 bases. The V gene's germline CDR1 is MRHNA and CDR2 SNTAGT. The V and J ends lost 0 bases and 8 bases respectively, with 14 bases between them. This CDR3 contains 15 residues. Written as DNA, the CDR3 is TGTGCCAGCAGTGACTCGGCTAGCTGGAGCCATGAGCAGTTCTTC. This codes for CASSDSASWSHEQFF.

Only a few counts were recorded for this clone. The chain links TRBV6-1 to TRBJ1-2, with D maybe TRBD1 (5 bases). Germline loops: CDR1 MNHNS, CDR2 SASEGT. The CDR3 has 12 amino acids. Trimming removed 8 bases at V and 8 bases at J, with 15 bases between. The CDR3 region is CASEGDRRGYTF. CDR3 sequence (DNA): TGTGCCAGCGAAGGGGACCGCAGGGGCTACACCTTC.

The rearrangement uses TRBV20-1 and TRBJ2-2, with 9 bases matching TRBD1. Germline-derived CDR1 and CDR2 are DFQATT and SNEGSKA (reference sequence). This CDR3 contains 14 residues. V lost 6 bases and J lost 6; bases outside the gene matches: 8. CDR3 coding DNA: TGCAGTGCAGGACAGGGGCCTCATTCCGGGGAGCTGTTTTTT. Translating it yields CSAGQGPHSGELFF.

This clone was seen a handful of times. CDR3 protein: CASSWARGTEAFF. DNA for the CDR3: TGTGCCAGCAGTTGGGCAAGGGGCACTGAAGCTTTCTTT. This rearrangement joins TRBV28 to TRBJ1-1, with D possibly matching TRBD1 (5 bases). V was pared by 4 bases and J by 4 bases, with 10 bases between. CDR1 is MDHEN, CDR2 SYDVKM, per germline. This CDR3 comprises 13 residues.

The sample holds many counts of this clone. This rearrangement joins TRBV7-9 to TRBJ2-2; 7 nucleotides match TRBD1. Germline lookup yields CDR1 SEHNR and CDR2 FQNEAQ (reference sequence). Germline trimming cut 11 bases from V and 3 bases from J; bases unmatched to any gene: 9. The CDR3 covers 14 residues. CDR3 sequence reads: CALNDREYTGELFF. The CDR3 DNA reads as TGTGCCCTCAACGACAGGGAGTACACCGGGGAGCTGTTTTTT.

On this clone itself: Possible read error: a much larger clone is one base away. The sample contains more than one DNA sequence encoding this CDR3. This chain connects TRBV28 to TRBJ1-6; TRBD1 aligns across 8 bases. Germline V gene sequence: CDR1 MDHEN, CDR2 SYDVKM. This CDR3 is built from 20 residues. The CDR3 DNA follows: TGTGCCGGCAGTTTACAAATTGCTTCTGTTCGGGACAGGATTTCTAACAGTCTCCACTTT. Residues: CAGSLQIASVRDRISNSLHF.

This clone was found many times. The chain uses TRBV18 and TRBJ2-7; D might be TRBD2 (6 bases). Germline V lookup: CDR1 KGHSH, CDR2 LQKENI. The germline V and J ends were trimmed by 3 bases and 9 bases, with 15 bases remaining between them. CDR3 length: 13 residues. The CDR3 DNA is TGTGCCAGCTCACCTGTTACGGGAGAAGTGCAGTACTTC. It translates to CASSPVTGEVQYF. Full variable domain (outside the CDR3, taken from reference TRBV18 and TRBJ2-7): NAGVMQNPRHLVRRRGQEARLRCSPMKGHSHVYWYRQLPEEGLKFMVYLQKENIIDESGMPKERFSAEFPKEGPSILRIQQVVRGDSAAYFCASSPVTGEVQYFGPGTRLTVT.

The V and J genes are TRBV4-1 and TRBJ1-5; D unclear. CDR3 length equals 13 residues. Germline V gene sequence: CDR1 MGHRA, CDR2 YSYEKL. V gave up 1 base and J gave up 5 bases, with 6 bases separating them. In nucleotides, the CDR3 is TGCGCCAGCAGCCAAGGAGTATATCAGCCCCAGCATTTT. It codes for CASSQGVYQPQHF.

There are many counts of this clone. The rearrangement links TRBV9 to TRBJ2-3; TRBD2 is a possible D gene (6 bases). From germline, CDR1 is SGDLS and CDR2 YYNGEE. The CDR3 is made up of 14 amino acids. V was clipped by 7 bases and J by 0 bases, with 12 bases between them. The CDR3 reads CASGASVSTDTQYF. For the CDR3, the DNA is TGTGCCAGCGGAGCTAGCGTTAGCACAGATACGCAGTATTTT.

This clone has more than one count but fewer than ten. CDR3 sequence: CAIPGQINQPQHF. DNA for the CDR3: TGTGCCATTCCAGGACAGATCAATCAGCCCCAGCATTTT. The J gene is TRBJ1-5, the V gene TRBV27; D is perhaps TRBD1 (6 bases). CDR1 and CDR2 (germline): MNHEY, SMNVEV (reference sequence). V was trimmed by 10 bases and J by 3 bases, leaving 13 bases between them. This CDR3 has 13 residues.

This clone occurred many times. The V and J genes are TRBV20-1 and TRBJ2-3; 8 nucleotides agree with TRBD2. The CDR3 runs to 15 residues. CDR1 is DFQATT, CDR2 SNEGSKA, per germline (reference sequence). Trimming took 6 bases from V and 2 from J; bases not matched to a gene: 10. The CDR3 is CSATLSGIATDTQYF. The CDR3 DNA reads as TGCAGTGCCACACTTAGCGGGATCGCCACAGATACGCAGTATTTT.

This clone came up a few times. This chain links TRBV6-1 with TRBJ1-6; D uncertain. V lost 2 bases, J lost 9 bases, and 14 bases lay in between. The CDR3 is made up of 15 amino acids. Germline values: CDR1 MNHNS, CDR2 SASEGT. The CDR3: CASSEFGQESSPLHF. CDR3 bases: TGTGCCAGCAGTGAATTCGGTCAGGAGAGTTCACCCCTCCACTTT.

The sample holds many counts of this clone. A much bigger clone sits one base away, suggesting this may be a read error. Other DNA sequences in this specimen translate into the identical CDR3. The V and J genes are TRBV24-1 and TRBJ2-3, with unresolved D. V was trimmed by 10 bases and J by 7 bases, leaving 2 bases between them. Germline assignment: CDR1 KGHDR and CDR2 SFDVKD. There are 8 residues in the CDR3. CDR3 in amino acids: CATNTQYF. For the CDR3, the DNA is TGTGCCACTAATACGCAGTATTTT.

This clone was counted between two and nine times. This clone may be a read error of a much larger clone one base away. The chain is built from TRBV6-4 and TRBJ2-1; a possible D gene is TRBD2 (5 bases). The ends were cut back, 5 bases at V and 7 bases at J, with 12 bases in the middle. Germline lookup yields CDR1 MRHNA and CDR2 SNTAGT. This CDR3 has 13 residues. DNA of the CDR3: TGTGCCAGCAGTACCGGGATGGAAAATGAGCAGTTCTTC. Translation: CASSTGMENEQFF.

The chain joins TRBV5-6 to TRBJ2-7; D might be TRBD1 or TRBD2, each matching 5 bases. In germline, CDR1 is SGHDT, CDR2 YYEEEE. This CDR3 has 15 amino acids. The V gene lost 0 bases and the J gene lost 3 bases, with 13 bases spanning the gap. CDR3 protein: CASSLARDLRYEQYF. The DNA for the CDR3 is TGTGCCAGCAGCTTGGCCCGGGACCTACGCTACGAGCAGTACTTC. The variable domain in full, with the rest retrieved from reference TRBV5-6 and TRBJ2-7, is DAGVTQSPTHLIKTRGQQVTLRCSPKSGHDTVSWYQQALGQGPQFIFQYYEEEERQRGNFPDRFSGHQFPNYSSELNVNALLLGDSALYLCASSLARDLRYEQYFGPGTRLTVT.

The chain combines TRBV29-1 with TRBJ1-2; tentative D call: TRBD1 (6 bases). The V gene lost 2 bases and the J gene lost 4 bases, with 8 bases spanning the gap. The CDR3 covers 12 residues. The germline V gene encodes CDR1 SQVTM and CDR2 ANQGSEA. DNA of the CDR3: TGCAGCGTTGAATCAGGGGCCTATGGCTACACCTTC. Its translation: CSVESGAYGYTF.

This rearrangement joins TRBV20-1 to TRBJ2-7; TRBD1 might be the D (6 bases). The better agreement between TRBJ2-5 and the DNA end casts doubt on the J call. The CDR3 totals 14 residues. CDR1 DFQATT and CDR2 SNEGSKA come from the germline V gene (reference sequence). The CDR3: CSSGGHSLSETQYF. The CDR3 DNA reads as TGCAGTTCTGGGGGACACTCCTTAAGCGAGACCCAGTACTTC.